Listed here are 9 T cell receptor beta chains from one sample, sequenced in a study of T cell repertoires in cytomegalovirus infection. MiXCR, applied by TCRdb to the reads, yields one record per CDR3 protein. The data contain roughly 100,000 distinct CDR3 sequences, about 17% of them seen just once; the ten biggest clones take up 6.5% to 9.5%. The specimen sequenced was PBMCs. All receptors derive from a human donor in good health (CMV status not recorded). Some clones in this sample may be carry-over from other donors' samples.

The chain couples TRBV29-1 to TRBJ1-3; 7 nucleotides match TRBD1. The CDR3 extends over 14 amino acids. Per germline, CDR1 SQVTM and CDR2 ANQGSEA. The CDR3 DNA reads TGCGCGTACAGGGGCGCCTACTCTGGAAACACCATATATTTT. Residues: CAYRGAYSGNTIYF.

This clonotype was detected only a few times. The V call is TRBV5-8, the J call TRBJ2-1; unclear D gene. Germline CDR1 is SGHTS and CDR2 is YDEGEE. Trimming shortened V by 2 bases and J by 2 bases, and 11 bases separated the two germline ends. The CDR3 contains 15 residues. The CDR3 reads CASSLRRRPYNEQFF. CDR3 nucleotides: TGTGCCAGCAGCTTAAGGCGTCGACCCTACAATGAGCAGTTCTTC.

This clonotype has a count of ten or more. The V gene is TRBV11-2, the J gene TRBJ1-5; 7 bases match TRBD1. This CDR3 is 17 amino acids long. Per germline, CDR1 SGHAT and CDR2 FQNNGV. The V gene end was trimmed by 3 bases and the J gene end by 0 bases; junction bases not matched to a gene: 8. The CDR3 region is CASSFWDSVNSNQPQHF. The CDR3, as DNA: TGTGCCAGCAGCTTTTGGGACAGCGTAAATAGCAATCAGCCCCAGCATTTT.

This clonotype has a count of ten or more. The chain joins TRBV7-2 to TRBJ2-3; 9 bases are a match to TRBD2. This CDR3 is 17 amino acids long. Germline CDR1 SGHTA, CDR2 FQGNSA. J was trimmed by 6 bases and V by 5 bases; bases with no gene match: 15. The CDR3 sequence is CASSLNPSGAIPDTQYF. CDR3 bases: TGTGCCAGCAGCCTCAACCCTAGCGGGGCTATTCCGGATACGCAGTATTTT.

This chain joins TRBV3-1 and TRBJ2-1; possibly TRBD1 for D (5 bases). V lost 5 bases and J 9 bases, leaving 17 bases between the germline ends. The CDR3 is 14 amino acids. CDR1 LGHDT and CDR2 YNNKEL come from the germline V gene (reference sequence). The CDR3 protein is CASSETNTGPEQFF. As DNA, the CDR3 is TGTGCCAGCAGCGAAACCAATACAGGTCCTGAGCAGTTCTTC.

This clonotype came up many times. This chain connects TRBV11-2 to TRBJ1-2, with D unresolved. V lost 4 bases to trimming and J lost 4 bases, with 7 bases between them. The CDR3 has 12 amino acids. In germline, CDR1 is SGHAT, CDR2 FQNNGV. The chain's CDR3 is CASSSLGYGYTF. In nucleotides, the CDR3 is TGTGCCAGCAGCTCCCTGGGCTATGGCTACACCTTC. Filled out from reference TRBV11-2 and TRBJ1-2, the complete variable domain reads EAGVAQSPRYKIIEKRQSVAFWCNPISGHATLYWYQQILGQGPKLLIQFQNNGVVDDSQLPKDRFSAERLKGVDSTLKIQPAKLEDSAVYLCASSSLGYGYTFGSGTRLTVV.

This clonotype has at least ten counts. This rearrangement joins TRBV4-1 to TRBJ2-3; 8 bases are a match to TRBD2. V lost 0 bases and J lost 4; bases outside the gene matches: 6. Germline CDR1 and CDR2: MGHRA and YSYEKL. This CDR3 contains 16 residues. The CDR3 bases are TGCGCCAGCAGCCAAGAAGGGGCAGCGGGGGCAGATACGCAGTATTTT. Its protein is CASSQEGAAGADTQYF.

This clonotype was counted only a few times. J is TRBJ1-4 and V is TRBV28, with D possibly TRBD1 on 5 matching bases. The V gene lost 5 bases and the J gene lost 3 bases, with 22 bases spanning the gap. Germline loops: CDR1 MDHEN, CDR2 SYDVKM. The CDR3 extends over 18 amino acids. The DNA for the CDR3 is TGTGCCAGCAGTACCCTTATGGGGGGGGGTACAGCTAATGAAAAACTGTTTTTT. Its translation: CASSTLMGGGTANEKLFF. Full variable domain (rest looked up from reference TRBV28 and TRBJ1-4): DVKVTQSSRYLVKRTGEKVFLECVQDMDHENMFWYRQDPGLGLRLIYFSYDVKMKEKGDIPEGYSVSREKKERFSLILESASTNQTSMYLCASSTLMGGGTANEKLFFGSGTQLSVL.

The J gene is TRBJ1-1, the V gene TRBV19; D not resolved. V gave up 3 bases and J gave up 1 base, with 6 bases separating them. The CDR3 has 13 residues. Germline V gene sequence: CDR1 LNHDA, CDR2 SQIVND (reference sequence). CDR3 DNA: TGTGCCAGTAGTATGGCAGCGAACACTGAAGCTTTCTTT. This translates into CASSMAANTEAFF.